One sample yielded the 8 T cell receptor beta chains listed below, sequenced in a study of Graves' ophthalmopathy and Graves' hyperthyroidism. Investigators amplified TCR beta CDR3 regions from RNA transcripts. First-round RT-PCR with HTBI primers preceded a second-round multiplex PCR. TCRdb processed the multiplex PCR reads anew with MiXCR; each CDR3 protein has one entry. Here the sample spans fewer than 400,000 distinct CDR3 sequences, approximately 16% being singletons. The sequenced material came from peripheral blood. These TCRs come from a woman between 18 and 29 years old with Graves' ophthalmopathy.

In its sample, this clonotype was seen many times. The chain recombines TRBV11-2 with TRBJ2-7, with TRBD2 as a possible D gene (6 bases). The V gene's germline CDR1 is SGHAT and CDR2 FQNNGV. Trimming took off 0 bases at V and 2 bases at J, with 20 bases between the two ends. The CDR3 consists of 18 residues. DNA for the CDR3: TGTGCCAGCAGCTTAGATGGGGGGTGGGATCGGCTAACCTACGAGCAGTACTTC. This gives the protein CASSLDGGWDRLTYEQYF.

This clonotype was detected ten times or more. The chain uses TRBV3-1 and TRBJ2-2; D gene unclear. Trimming pared 4 bases from V and 0 bases from J, leaving 9 bases between. This CDR3 contains 15 residues. Germline V gene lookup returns CDR1 LGHDT and CDR2 YNNKEL (reference sequence). The CDR3 DNA reads as TGTGCCAGCAGCCTAATTTACGCGAACACCGGGGAGCTGTTTTTT. Its protein is CASSLIYANTGELFF.

This clonotype was seen ten or more times. V usage is TRBV11-2 and J usage is TRBJ2-7; no reliable D call. The CDR3 totals 14 residues. CDR1 SGHAT and CDR2 FQNNGV come from the germline V gene. The V and J ends lost 5 bases and 2 bases respectively, with 13 bases between them. Written as DNA, the CDR3 is TGTGCCAGCAGCCTTAGGTCAGCCGCCTACGAGCAGTACTTC. It specifies CASSLRSAAYEQYF.

This clonotype was counted ten times or more. The gene calls are TRBV30 and TRBJ2-4; 10 bases line up with TRBD2. In germline, CDR1 is GTSNPN, CDR2 SVGIG (reference sequence). This CDR3 has 16 amino acids. The V segment lost 1 base and the J segment 4 bases; nucleotides outside the gene matches: 7. The DNA of the CDR3 is TGTGCCTGGAGTGCCAAGAGCGGGAGGGGTAAAAACATTCAGTACTTC. It encodes CAWSAKSGRGKNIQYF.

Worth noting for this clonotype: Possible read error: a much larger clone is one base away. The rearrangement links TRBV7-3 to TRBJ1-4; TRBD1 is a possible D gene (5 bases). Per the germline V gene, CDR1 is SGHTA and CDR2 is FQGTGA. V was cut by 2 bases and J by 0 bases, with 19 bases left in between. This CDR3 comprises 19 residues. The CDR3: CASSLHGAPLPATNEKLFF. In DNA, the CDR3 is TGTGCCAGCAGCTTACACGGGGCACCCTTACCTGCAACTAATGAAAAACTGTTTTTT.

This clonotype was counted at least ten times. This chain connects TRBV2 to TRBJ2-5, with 7 positions matching TRBD1. J was trimmed by 1 base and V by 4 bases; bases with no gene match: 9. The CDR3 sequence is 16 residues long. Germline V gives CDR1 SNHLY, CDR2 FYNNEI. CDR3 nucleotide sequence: TGTGCCAGCAGTGGCTGGGCAGGGGGTATCCAAGAGACCCAGTACTTC. This encodes CASSGWAGGIQETQYF.

This clonotype was seen repeatedly, ten times or more. The rearrangement joins TRBV27 to TRBJ2-7; TRBD2 agrees at 11 bases. From germline, CDR1 is MNHEY and CDR2 SMNVEV (reference sequence). Trimming took 8 bases from V and 0 from J; bases not matched to a gene: 6. CDR3 size: 15 residues. The CDR3 reads CASGKGLAASYEQYF. As DNA, the CDR3 is TGTGCCAGCGGAAAGGGACTAGCGGCCTCCTACGAGCAGTACTTC.

In this sample, this clonotype turned up many times. This sequence joins TRBV11-2 and TRBJ2-7; 7 bases agree with TRBD1. V gave up 4 bases and J gave up 4 bases; unmatched junction bases: 10. Looked up from germline, CDR1 is SGHAT and CDR2 is FQNNGV. CDR3 size: 15 residues. The chain's CDR3 is CASSSLRDRLYEQYF. In nucleotides, the CDR3 is TGTGCCAGCAGCTCACTCCGGGACAGATTATACGAGCAGTACTTC.